This entry concerns a single TCR beta chain. In the original workflow: Amplification from reference gene primers served as the basis for estimated nucleated cell counts. This table comes from immunoSEQ multiplex PCR, and its TCRdb copy is limited to in-frame clones, with some not included. Clone size and V and J calls were adopted from that table, with D and trimming inferred from the DNA. The repertoire has fewer than 110,000 clones, just over 85% of them found once; the top ten carry 3.5%. The data derive from a study of blood T cell repertoires in COVID-19. Germline-derived CDR1 and CDR2 are SGHAT and FQNNGV. Trimming cost V 3 bases and J 6 bases, with 15 bases left between them. This CDR3 spans 15 amino acids.

This receptor was identified in a human donor in a cohort sampled during active COVID-19. V usage is TRBV11-2 and J usage is TRBJ2-1; maybe TRBD2 (6 bases). The sequencing input was peripheral blood. CDR3 region: CASSFRDGRVNEQFF. CDR3 nucleotides: TGTGCCAGCAGCTTCCGGGACGGGAGAGTCAATGAGCAGTTCTTC.